The clone carrying this T cell receptor (beta chain) was picked up a small number of times. Its antigen remains unknown. CDR3 length: 13 amino acids. MiXCR, run by TCRdb on the reads, gives a single entry per CDR3 protein. Seen here are around 900,000 distinct CDR3 sequences, around a third observed once, and the top ten hold about 14%. This sample is drawn from a study of T cell repertoires in cytomegalovirus infection. Study information: Newly reported HLA-C-restricted and thoroughly characterized HLA-B-restricted CMV epitopes were employed. It can be stated that public TCR beta signatures indicated CMV infection as well as a matching HLA type.

Study-wide points: The study identified carriers of CMV plus the relevant HLA from cumulative public TCR beta family frequency. Ex vivo responses were dominated by HLA-C-restricted CMV-specific TCR beta clonotypes.

The receptor comes from a human donor in good health (CMV status not recorded). Some clones in this sample may be carry-over from other donors' samples. Sequenced material: cultured CD8+ T cells from PBMCs, taken from culture after CMV antigen stimulation. The chain is built from TRBV12-3 or TRBV12-4 and TRBJ2-7; D may be TRBD1 (5 bases). CDR3 amino acids: CASSLGLGRPLNV. CDR3 DNA: TGTGCCAGCAGTTTGGGGCTGGGGCGCCCGCTGAACGTC.